This T cell receptor (beta chain) was sequenced during a study of cytomegalovirus exposure and HLA in healthy donors. Study outcomes and limitations: DRB1 had the most TCR associations and HLA-C the fewest, a later analysis found, with rates varying by HLA locus. The presence/absence work took it that sequencing depth was about the same across donors.

The PCR ran on 60 Vbeta and 13 Jbeta primers. Clones were sequenced by immunoSEQ multiplex PCR, and TCRdb holds only the in-frame ones, with some missing. Of under 150,000 clones listed, roughly 79% are singletons. This clone has just a few counts. Its antigen remains unidentified. Source material: PBMCs. This receptor was taken from a male donor in good health and CMV-seronegative.

The CDR3 coding sequence is TGTGCCTGGAGTACTAGCGGGAGATCCTACAATGAGCAGTTCTTC. This encodes CAWSTSGRSYNEQFF. The V call is TRBV30, the J call TRBJ2-1; TRBD2 aligns across 11 bases. The CDR3 sequence is 15 residues long. Germline-derived CDR1 and CDR2 are GTSNPN and SVGIG (reference sequence). V lost 2 bases and J lost 1; bases outside the gene matches: 1.